A selection of T cell receptor beta chains follows, all from one sample in a study of blood T cell repertoires in COVID-19. TCRdb's table, derived via immunoSEQ multiplex PCR, lists solely in-frame clones and lacks some. The sample shows tens of thousands of clones, around 68% of them seen only once. The source material was peripheral blood. These receptors all come from a woman aged 70-85 years with acute or convalescent COVID-19. CDR3s include the opening cysteine and the closing phenylalanine or tryptophan.

>TRBV24-1
CATSEFERGANTGELFF
>TRBV27
CASTPGQGAYNEQFF
>TRBV5-1
CASSFNTGQAFNSPLHF
>TRBV3-1/TRBV3-2
CASSQDPESYTGELFF
>TRBV6-5
CASSYSWTSGTDTQYF
>TRBV10-2
CASSHEQWGNTIYF
>TRBV5-6
CASSASSTGYNSPLHF
>TRBV27
CASRGGDGGGTQYF
>TRBV2
CASSSDLNTEAFF
>TRBV9
CASSVGGDTEAFF
>TRBV27
CASSLFGGGTQYF
>TRBV6-5
CASSYSAGNRYNEQFF
>TRBV19
CASSMGGHGKNIQYF
>TRBV12-3/TRBV12-4
CASMTGGNSPLHF
>TRBV5-4
CASSPGLAIISAGELFF
>TRBV20-1
CSASEGTSGQETQYF
>TRBV4-1
CASSQDPPGQGSHEQFF
>TRBV2
CASSPDAAQPQHF
>TRBV3-1/TRBV3-2
CASSQNPGGGYGYTF
>TRBV5-4
CASRPGTGGANYGYTF
>TRBV5-6
CASSLTGRSNQPQHF